This T cell receptor (beta chain) is from a study of cytomegalovirus exposure and HLA in healthy donors. The CDR3 spans 14 residues. With 7 bases removed from V and 0 bases from J, the gap between germline ends came to 10 bases. The germline V gene has CDR1 SGHAT and CDR2 FQNNGV. Sequenced by immunoSEQ multiplex PCR; TCRdb stores in-frame clones only, minus some. The sample holds more than 150,000 clones, about four fifths seen once. Study observations and caveats: Cytomegalovirus association was assigned to under 200 TCR beta chains. As was reported, the classifier diagnosed cytomegalovirus status with high specificity and sensitivity. First-cohort TCR clusters tended to co-occur in the roughly 120 validation repertoires, a later analysis found.

This clone was seen once. Antigen specificity is unknown. J is TRBJ2-1 and V is TRBV11-2; D remains ambiguous. The specimen sequenced was PBMCs. The TCR comes from a woman aged 18-29 years in good health and CMV-seropositive. The CDR3 is CASNTVASYNEQFF. CDR3 bases: TGTGCCAGCAACACAGTGGCCTCCTACAATGAGCAGTTCTTC.